Listed here are 2 T cell receptor beta chains from one sample, sequenced in a study of shared clonotypes between healthy human individuals. Profiled with immunoSEQ multiplex PCR; TCRdb holds only in-frame clones, not every one. The table lists about 710,000 clones, 55% to 75% of them singletons. The sample comprised memory CD4+ T cells sorted from blood. Regarding subset: CD45RA-negative fraction. The receptor source for this set is a woman aged 30 to 39 in good health.

The chain's CDR3 is CAAGDSSGNTIYF. For the CDR3, the DNA is TGCGCTGCGGGGGACAGCTCTGGAAACACCATATATTTT. This chain links TRBV10-2 with TRBJ1-3; TRBD1 aligns across 7 bases. The CDR3 is 13 amino acids. Per the germline V gene, CDR1 is WSHSY and CDR2 is SAAADI.

The rearrangement links TRBV16 to TRBJ1-1; no reliable D call. Germline V gives CDR1 KGHSY, CDR2 FQNENV. V lost 4 bases and J 0 bases, leaving 18 bases between the germline ends. This CDR3 comprises 17 residues. The CDR3 DNA reads TGTGCCAGCAGCCCGACTATGGGGATCCTAATGAACACTGAAGCTTTCTTT. It translates to CASSPTMGILMNTEAFF.